This T cell receptor (beta chain) comes out of a study of blood T cell repertoires in COVID-19. Only in-frame clones appear in the TCRdb table, and some are missing; sequencing was by immunoSEQ multiplex PCR. The table has roughly 120,000 clones, approximately 84% seen once; the top ten hold 7.5% to 10%. The germline V gene has CDR1 SGHVS and CDR2 FQNEAQ. J lost 2 bases, V lost 5 bases, and 10 bases had no gene match. There are 16 residues in the CDR3. This clonotype was sampled from a woman between 40 and 50 years old with acute or convalescent COVID-19. The chain has TRBV7-8 and TRBJ1-2, with TRBD1 matching 8 bases. What was sequenced was peripheral blood. For the CDR3, the DNA is TGTGCCAGCAGCCTCCAGGGTGCAGGGGGCAACTATGGCTACACCTTC. As protein: CASSLQGAGGNYGYTF.